This T cell receptor beta chain was retrieved from a study of T cell repertoires in cytomegalovirus infection. One entry per CDR3 protein, called by TCRdb with MiXCR from the reads. The table shows tens of thousands of distinct CDR3 sequences, with more than 20% occurring only once. This clonotype was counted between two and nine times. Antigen: not known. The sequenced material came from PBMCs, sequenced either directly or after in vitro stimulation (not recorded which). The TCR comes from a human donor in good health (CMV status not recorded). Some clones in this sample may be carry-over from other donors' samples.

The DNA of the CDR3 is TGTGCCACCAGCAGAGAGTCGGGGGTAGGGGGCACTGAAGCTTTCTTT. This codes for CATSRESGVGGTEAFF. The V gene is TRBV15, the J gene TRBJ1-1; possible D gene TRBD1, 6 bases. The CDR3 is 16 residues long. With 0 bases removed from V and 4 bases from J, the gap between germline ends came to 15 bases. CDR1 is LNHNV and CDR2 is YYDKDF in the germline V gene (reference sequence).